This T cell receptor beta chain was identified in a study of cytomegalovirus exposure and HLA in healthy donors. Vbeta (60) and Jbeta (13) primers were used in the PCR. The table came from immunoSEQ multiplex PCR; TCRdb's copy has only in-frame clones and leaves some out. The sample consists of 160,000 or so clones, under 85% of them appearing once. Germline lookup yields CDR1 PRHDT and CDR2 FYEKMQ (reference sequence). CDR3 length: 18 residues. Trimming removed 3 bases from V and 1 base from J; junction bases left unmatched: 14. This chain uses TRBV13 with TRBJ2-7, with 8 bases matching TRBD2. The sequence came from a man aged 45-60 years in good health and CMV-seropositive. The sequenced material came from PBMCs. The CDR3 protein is CASSFFITGGPPSYEQYF. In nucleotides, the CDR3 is TGTGCCAGCAGCTTTTTCATAACGGGGGGGCCTCCGTCCTACGAGCAGTACTTC.